This is a list of T cell receptor beta chains from one sample in a study of shared clonotypes between healthy human individuals. Produced via immunoSEQ multiplex PCR; TCRdb's table is partial and in-frame only. The sample has about 990,000 clones, around 82% seen once; the top ten hold under 0.8%. Material: memory CD4+ T cells from PBMCs. The receptors derive from a man between 18 and 35 years old in good health. Some clones in this sample may be carry-over from other donors' samples. The CDR3 runs from the conserved cysteine through the conserved F or W. Fields, in order: J gene, clone size, D gene, V gene, CDR3 protein, CDR3 DNA. A D gene is named only where the DNA matches it firmly. Clone size is stated in some rows and not others, as once, few, many or a class when expanded.

J: TRBJ2-1
size: -
D: -
V: TRBV9
CDR3: CASSVEWGINEQFF
DNA: TGTGCCAGCAGCGTAGAGTGGGGAATCAATGAGCAGTTCTTC

J: TRBJ2-4
size: -
D: TRBD2
V: TRBV7-2
CDR3: CASSLRLSGRNIQYF
DNA: TGTGCCAGCAGCTTACGGTTGAGCGGGAGGAACATTCAGTACTTC

J: TRBJ2-7
size: -
D: -
V: TRBV5-6
CDR3: CASARGPSSYEQYF
DNA: TGTGCCAGCGCCAGAGGGCCAAGCTCCTACGAGCAGTACTTC

J: TRBJ2-5
size: -
D: TRBD1
V: TRBV18
CDR3: CASSPGTGGQETQYF
DNA: TGTGCCAGCTCACCCGGGACAGGTGGTCAAGAGACCCAGTACTTC

J: TRBJ2-1
size: -
D: TRBD2
V: TRBV5-1
CDR3: CASSLLTSGRTYEQFF
DNA: TGCGCCAGCAGCTTGTTAACTAGCGGGAGGACCTATGAGCAGTTCTTC

J: TRBJ1-5
size: many
D: -
V: TRBV27
CDR3: CASSPQRGSYQPQHF
DNA: TGTGCCAGCAGCCCCCAAAGGGGGAGCTATCAGCCCCAGCATTTT

J: TRBJ1-1
size: many
D: -
V: TRBV29-1
CDR3: CSVEGYTEAFF
DNA: TGCAGCGTTGAGGGGTACACTGAAGCTTTCTTT

J: TRBJ1-1
size: -
D: -
V: TRBV2
CDR3: CASSVWTSHTEAFF
DNA: TGTGCCAGCAGTGTATGGACGTCTCACACTGAAGCTTTCTTT

J: TRBJ2-7
size: -
D: -
V: TRBV30
CDR3: CASRSGTIYEQYF
DNA: TGTGCCTCACGGTCGGGCACCATCTACGAGCAGTACTTC

J: TRBJ2-7
size: -
D: -
V: TRBV5-1
CDR3: CASTASAGSYEQYF
DNA: TGCGCCAGCACCGCCTCGGCAGGCTCCTACGAGCAGTACTTC

J: TRBJ2-7
size: -
D: -
V: TRBV2
CDR3: CASRRAYEQYF
DNA: TGTGCCAGCAGGCGGGCATACGAGCAGTACTTC

J: TRBJ1-2
size: -
D: -
V: TRBV5-1
CDR3: CASSFFTGYESYTF
DNA: TGCGCCAGCAGCTTCTTCACAGGGTACGAGAGCTACACCTTC

J: TRBJ2-4
size: -
D: TRBD2
V: TRBV18
CDR3: CASSPPVGGGGRINIQYF
DNA: TGTGCCAGCTCACCACCGGTTGGAGGCGGGGGGCGGATAAACATTCAGTACTTC

J: TRBJ2-2
size: many
D: TRBD1
V: TRBV11-1
CDR3: CASSRDRVNTGELFF
DNA: TGTGCCAGCAGTCGGGACAGGGTAAACACCGGGGAGCTGTTTTTT

J: TRBJ2-5
size: -
D: TRBD2
V: TRBV28
CDR3: CASSFRTSGRRRETQYF
DNA: TGTGCCAGCAGTTTCCGGACTAGCGGGAGGCGGCGAGAGACCCAGTACTTC

J: TRBJ2-7
size: once
D: TRBD1
V: TRBV6-1
CDR3: CASSDLDRAKVEQYF
DNA: TGTGCCAGCAGTGACCTGGACAGGGCTAAGGTCGAGCAGTACTTC

J: TRBJ2-1
size: -
D: -
V: TRBV10-3
CDR3: CAIKSSSYNEQFF
DNA: TGTGCCATCAAGTCTAGCTCCTACAATGAGCAGTTCTTC

J: TRBJ1-3
size: -
D: -
V: TRBV7-9
CDR3: CASSLTWLGGNTIYF
DNA: TGTGCCAGCAGCTTAACTTGGCTAGGCGGAAACACCATATATTTT

J: TRBJ1-1
size: -
D: -
V: TRBV19
CDR3: CASTIWGLNTEAFF
DNA: TGTGCCAGTACAATCTGGGGCCTGAACACTGAAGCTTTCTTT

J: TRBJ1-5
size: -
D: -
V: TRBV28
CDR3: CASSTTGRGDNQPQHF
DNA: TGTGCCAGCAGTACGACCGGACGGGGTGACAATCAGCCCCAGCATTTT

J: TRBJ2-7
size: -
D: -
V: TRBV18
CDR3: CASSPQPSNSYEQYF
DNA: TGTGCCAGCTCACCCCAGCCCAGTAACTCCTACGAGCAGTACTTC

J: TRBJ2-4
size: -
D: -
V: TRBV6-5
CDR3: CASSYSAGLNIQYF
DNA: TGTGCCAGCAGTTACTCGGCAGGGTTAAACATTCAGTACTTC

J: TRBJ2-1
size: -
D: -
V: TRBV7-8
CDR3: CASSPHRNEQFF
DNA: TGTGCCAGCAGCCCTCACCGCAATGAGCAGTTCTTC

J: TRBJ2-2
size: -
D: -
V: TRBV20-1
CDR3: CSASVAGELFF
DNA: TGCAGTGCTAGTGTGGCCGGGGAGCTGTTTTTT

J: TRBJ2-7
size: -
D: -
V: TRBV6-1
CDR3: CASSERQGPDEQYF
DNA: TGTGCCAGCAGTGAAAGGCAGGGCCCCGACGAGCAGTACTTC

J: TRBJ2-1
size: -
D: -
V: TRBV5-4
CDR3: CASSPEGVSGYNEQFF
DNA: TGTGCCAGCAGCCCCGAGGGGGTCAGCGGATACAATGAGCAGTTCTTC

J: TRBJ1-4
size: few
D: -
V: TRBV7-9
CDR3: CASSPESGTLLFF
DNA: TGTGCCAGCAGCCCAGAATCCGGGACCCTCTTGTTTTTT

J: TRBJ2-5
size: -
D: TRBD2
V: TRBV28
CDR3: CASSLPGLAGESETQYF
DNA: TGTGCCAGCAGTTTACCCGGACTAGCGGGAGAGTCGGAGACCCAGTACTTC

J: TRBJ2-3
size: -
D: -
V: TRBV9
CDR3: CASSATPLNTDTQYF
DNA: TGTGCCAGCAGCGCTACACCGCTTAACACAGATACGCAGTATTTT

J: TRBJ1-5
size: once
D: TRBD1
V: TRBV6-6
CDR3: CASMDRENQPQHF
DNA: TGTGCCAGCATGGACAGGGAGAATCAGCCCCAGCATTTT

J: TRBJ2-7
size: few
D: TRBD2
V: TRBV4-3
CDR3: CASSQDITTSGSPGSYEQYF
DNA: TGCGCCAGCAGCCAAGATATTACGACTAGCGGGAGTCCAGGGAGCTACGAGCAGTACTTC

J: TRBJ2-7
size: -
D: TRBD1
V: TRBV6-5
CDR3: CASSSGQGSYEQYF
DNA: TGTGCCAGCAGCTCCGGACAGGGCTCCTACGAGCAGTACTTC

J: TRBJ2-3
size: -
D: -
V: TRBV28
CDR3: CASSTSTDTQYF
DNA: TGTGCCAGCAGTACTAGCACAGATACGCAGTATTTT

J: TRBJ1-1
size: -
D: -
V: TRBV7-9
CDR3: CASSPGRTNTEAFF
DNA: TGTGCCAGCAGTCCGGGACGGACGAACACTGAAGCTTTCTTT

J: TRBJ2-6
size: -
D: -
V: TRBV5-1
CDR3: CASIITPGANVLTF
DNA: TGCGCCAGCATTATTACCCCGGGGGCCAACGTCCTGACTTTC

J: TRBJ1-6
size: -
D: -
V: TRBV2
CDR3: CARGSGRWNSPLHF
DNA: TGTGCCAGGGGGTCGGGCAGGTGGAATTCACCCCTCCACTTT

J: TRBJ2-1
size: -
D: TRBD1
V: TRBV7-2
CDR3: CASSSGTGRSEQFF
DNA: TGTGCCAGCAGCTCCGGGACAGGGCGATCTGAGCAGTTCTTC

J: TRBJ2-2
size: -
D: TRBD2
V: TRBV7-6
CDR3: CASSLFQRGNTGELFF
DNA: TGTGCCAGCAGCTTATTCCAGCGGGGGAACACCGGGGAGCTGTTTTTT

J: TRBJ2-3
size: -
D: -
V: TRBV9
CDR3: CASSVGEGWGGDTQYF
DNA: TGCGCCAGCAGCGTAGGCGAAGGTTGGGGAGGAGATACGCAGTATTTT

J: TRBJ2-1
size: -
D: TRBD2
V: TRBV28
CDR3: CASIGTGGQFF
DNA: TGTGCCAGTATTGGGACGGGAGGGCAGTTCTTC

J: TRBJ1-2
size: -
D: -
V: TRBV28
CDR3: CASSRTQGWSYGYTF
DNA: TGTGCCAGCAGTCGTACCCAGGGATGGAGCTATGGCTACACCTTC

J: TRBJ2-3
size: once
D: TRBD1
V: TRBV30
CDR3: CAWSVGTEEYF
DNA: TGTGCCTGGAGTGTAGGGACAGAGGAGTATTTT